These 9 T cell receptor beta chains originate from one sample sequenced in a study of beta chain features in type 1 diabetes. Broader study findings: Among all four CD4+ subsets, Type 1 diabetes patients had TCRB CDR3s that were moderately but significantly shorter.

For these receptors, no antigen is known. As every portion of the isolated RNA was reverse transcribed, the sequencing read expressed TCRB transcripts. Some clones are missing from TCRdb's copy, which holds only in-frame ones; the method was immunoSEQ multiplex PCR. The sample yields some 700,000 clones, around 15% seen once. Sequencing was carried out using naive CD4+ T cells from blood. Receptor source: a man aged 18 to 30 with type 1 diabetes.

This clone showed up just a few times. This chain uses TRBV7-3 with TRBJ1-1; D is undetermined. Germline assignment: CDR1 SGHTA and CDR2 FQGTGA. V lost 5 bases to trimming and J lost 2 bases, with 6 bases between them. CDR3 length: 12 amino acids. The CDR3 DNA reads TGTGCCAGCAGCACTCGTAACACTGAAGCTTTCTTT. It yields the protein CASSTRNTEAFF.

This clone was counted between two and nine times. The J gene is TRBJ1-4, the V gene TRBV5-4; 10 bases match TRBD1. CDR3 length: 14 residues. V shed 4 bases and J 5 bases; nucleotides not matched to a gene: 2. CDR1 and CDR2 (germline): SGHNT, YYREEE (reference sequence). The CDR3 DNA follows: TGTGCCAGCAGCGCGGACAGGGGGAATGAAAAACTGTTTTTT. Translation gives CASSADRGNEKLFF.

About this clone: Other DNA variants within this sample encode the same CDR3. V usage is TRBV9 and J usage is TRBJ2-5; unclear D gene. This CDR3 has 13 amino acids. Germline V gives CDR1 SGDLS, CDR2 YYNGEE. The V gene lost 0 bases and the J gene lost 2 bases, with 5 bases spanning the gap. CDR3 nucleotide sequence: TGTGCCAGCAGCGTAGGTCCACAAGAGACCCAGTACTTC. Its protein is CASSVGPQETQYF.

V usage is TRBV7-3 and J usage is TRBJ1-1; no clear D gene. Trimming stripped 5 bases from V and 3 bases from J, with 10 bases between. Per the germline V gene, CDR1 is SGHTA and CDR2 is FQGTGA. The CDR3 extends over 13 amino acids. CDR3 coding DNA: TGTGCCAGCAGCGCGGCGGACGACACTGAAGCTTTCTTT. Protein: CASSAADDTEAFF.

This clone was detected a few times. The V call is TRBV10-3, the J call TRBJ1-1; a possible D gene is TRBD1 (6 bases). V shed 7 bases and J shed 4 bases, with 13 bases lying between them. CDR1 is ENHRY and CDR2 is SYGVKD in the germline V gene. This CDR3 has 13 residues. CDR3 loop: CAIMGGEGTEAFF. The CDR3 DNA sequence: TGTGCCATCATGGGGGGCGAGGGCACTGAAGCTTTCTTT.

J is TRBJ1-3 and V is TRBV5-1; 11 bases align to TRBD1. Losses at the gene ends were 0 bases for V and 2 bases for J; bases not matched to a gene: 1. The length of the CDR3 is 16 residues. Per the germline V gene, CDR1 is SGHRS and CDR2 is YFSETQ. The CDR3, as DNA: TGCGCCAGCAGCTTGGCGGGACAGGGGGCTGGAAACACCATATATTTT. It codes for CASSLAGQGAGNTIYF.

The genes are TRBV6-5 and TRBJ2-1; D not certain. CDR1 and CDR2 (germline): MNHEY, SVGAGI. This CDR3 has 12 residues. With 6 bases removed from V and 8 bases from J, the gap between germline ends came to 11 bases. In DNA, the CDR3 is TGTGCCAGCAGGGCGCCGCTCGATGAGCAGTTCTTC. It encodes CASRAPLDEQFF.

The gene calls are TRBV9 and TRBJ2-7, with D perhaps TRBD1 (5 bases). Looked up from germline, CDR1 is SGDLS and CDR2 is YYNGEE. The CDR3 covers 16 residues. Trimming cost V 0 bases and J 0 bases, with 13 bases left between them. CDR3 DNA sequence: TGTGCCAGCAGCGTAGCTCCAGGGTTAAGCTCCTACGAGCAGTACTTC. Its protein is CASSVAPGLSSYEQYF.

This clone was detected only a few times. This chain joins TRBV6-5 and TRBJ1-2; 8 bases agree with TRBD1. V was clipped by 6 bases and J by 4 bases; unmatched bases: 4. The CDR3 totals 13 residues. Germline CDR1 reads MNHEY; CDR2 reads SVGAGI. In DNA form, the CDR3 reads TGTGCCAGCAGGGGAACAGGGGGCTATGGCTACACCTTC. It yields the protein CASRGTGGYGYTF.